These 2 T cell receptor beta chains came from one sample sequenced in a study of cytomegalovirus exposure and HLA in healthy donors. PCR primers comprised 60 Vbeta and 13 Jbeta primers. The data were produced by immunoSEQ multiplex PCR, yet TCRdb's version contains in-frame clones alone and is incomplete. The sample yields more than 200,000 clones, around 79% seen once. Sequencing used PBMCs. These receptor sequences come from a girl aged 2-10 years in good health and CMV-seronegative.

V and J are TRBV13 and TRBJ2-7, with 9 bases lining up with TRBD1. The CDR3 is 16 amino acids. The junction had 7 bases not matched to a gene; V was cut back by 2 bases and J by 2 bases. Germline V gives CDR1 PRHDT, CDR2 FYEKMQ (reference sequence). The CDR3 DNA sequence: TGTGCCAGCAGCTTACGAATTGGGACAGGGACCTACGAGCAGTACTTC. This translates into CASSLRIGTGTYEQYF. The variable domain in full, with the rest retrieved from reference TRBV13 and TRBJ2-7, is AAGVIQSPRHLIKEKRETATLKCYPIPRHDTVYWYQQGPGQDPQFLISFYEKMQSDKGSIPDRFSAQQFSDYHSELNMSSLELGDSALYFCASSLRIGTGTYEQYFGPGTRLTVT.

This chain connects TRBV6-6 to TRBJ1-5; perhaps TRBD1 as D (6 bases). V lost 6 bases, J lost 0 bases, and 12 bases lay in between. This CDR3 has 15 amino acids. Germline V lookup: CDR1 MNHNY, CDR2 SVGAGI (reference sequence). The DNA for the CDR3 is TGTGCCAGCAGAACGGACAGTTATAGCAATCAGCCCCAGCATTTT. Its translation: CASRTDSYSNQPQHF.